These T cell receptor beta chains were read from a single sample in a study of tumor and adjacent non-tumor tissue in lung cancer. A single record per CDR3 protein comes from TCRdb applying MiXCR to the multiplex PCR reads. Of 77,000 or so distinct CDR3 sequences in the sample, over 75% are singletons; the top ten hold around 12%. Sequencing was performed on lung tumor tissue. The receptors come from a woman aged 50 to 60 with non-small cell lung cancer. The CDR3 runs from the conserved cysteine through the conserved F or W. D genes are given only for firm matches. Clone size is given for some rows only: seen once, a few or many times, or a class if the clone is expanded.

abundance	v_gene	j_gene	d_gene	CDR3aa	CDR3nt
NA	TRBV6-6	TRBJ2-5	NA	CASSPTCGEAQCF	TGTGCCAGCAGCCCTACTTGCGGAGAGGCCCAGTGCTTC
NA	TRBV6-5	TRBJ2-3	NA	CATQGCTDMQYF	TGTGCCACCCAAGGGTGCACAGATATGCAGTATTTT
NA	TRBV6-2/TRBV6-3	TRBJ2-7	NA	CASRRSPGPYEQYF	TGTGCCAGCAGACGCAGTCCAGGGCCCTACGAGCAATACTTC
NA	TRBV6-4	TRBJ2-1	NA	CASSDYSSRSGVNEQFF	TGTGCCAGCAGTGACTATTCCAGCAGGAGTGGCGTCAATGAGCAGTTCTTC
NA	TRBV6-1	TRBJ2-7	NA	CASSERMWGSYEQYF	TGTGCCAGCAGTGAAAGAATGTGGGGATCCTACGAGCAGTACTTC
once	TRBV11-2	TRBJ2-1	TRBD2	CAEREGGPREQSF	TGTGCCGAACGGGAGGGAGGGCCGCGCGAACAGTCCTTC
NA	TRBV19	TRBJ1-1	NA	CASSPSWVDIEAFF	TGTGCCAGTAGTCCCTCGTGGGTTGACATTGAAGCTTTCTTT
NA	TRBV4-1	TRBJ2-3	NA	CASSQDRVNTDTQYF	TGCGCCAGCAGCCAAGACAGGGTTAACACTGATACGCAGTATTTT
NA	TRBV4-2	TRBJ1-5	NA	CASSQDHEQPQHF	TGTGCAAGCAGCCAAGACCATGAGCAGCCCCAGCATTTT
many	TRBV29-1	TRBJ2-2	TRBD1	CSVGRQGDTGELFF	TGCAGCGTTGGCCGACAGGGGGACACCGGGGAGCTGTTTTTT
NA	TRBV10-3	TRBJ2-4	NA	CAIGVGGEGIQYF	TGTGCCATCGGTGTTGGCGGAGAAGGCATTCAGTACTTC
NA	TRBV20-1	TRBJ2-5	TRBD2	CSALPLTSGTQGTQHF	TGCAGTGCTCTACCCCTGACTAGCGGGACCCAAGGGACCCAGCACTTC
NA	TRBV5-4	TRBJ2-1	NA	CASGKGPSGSYNEQFF	TGTGCCAGCGGCAAGGGGCCTAGTGGCTCCTACAATGAGCAGTTCTTC
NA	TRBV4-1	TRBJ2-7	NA	CAGSQDRGRYEQYF	TGCGCCGGCAGTCAAGACCGGGGGCGCTACGAGCAGTACTTC
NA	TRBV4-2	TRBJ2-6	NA	CASSQGQDSGANILTF	TGTGCCAGCAGCCAAGGACAGGACTCTGGGGCCAACATCCTGACTTTC
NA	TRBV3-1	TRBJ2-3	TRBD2	CASSLAGPDTQYF	TGTGCCAGCAGCCTAGCGGGCCCAGATACGCAGTATTTT
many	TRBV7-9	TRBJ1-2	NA	CASSLAQGGPSGYTF	TGTGCCAGCAGCTTAGCGCAAGGGGGGCCGAGTGGCTACACCTTC
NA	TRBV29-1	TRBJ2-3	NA	CSVDSQGSDTQNF	TGCAGCGTTGATTCTCAGGGATCAGATACGCAAAATTTT
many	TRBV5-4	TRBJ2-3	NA	CASSLVRSTDTQYF	TGTGCCAGCAGCTTGGTCCGAAGCACAGATACGCAGTATTTT
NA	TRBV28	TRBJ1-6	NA	CARSVRESLHF	TGTGCCAGGAGTGTCCGGGAATCCCTCCACTTT
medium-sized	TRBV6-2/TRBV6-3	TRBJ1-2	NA	CASSVSRGDAYGYTF	TGTGCCAGCTCAGTTTCAAGAGGGGATGCCTATGGCTACACCTTC
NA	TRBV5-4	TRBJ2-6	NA	CASSSSGTNVLTF	TGTGCCAGCAGCTCCTCTGGGACCAACGTCTTGACTTTC
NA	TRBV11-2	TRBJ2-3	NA	CDSSLVETTDTHYF	TGTGACAGCAGCTTAGTTGAGACCACAGATACGCACTATTTT
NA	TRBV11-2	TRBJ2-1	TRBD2	CASSPPTSEVCEQFF	TGTGCCAGCAGCCCCCCGACTAGCGAGGTGTGTGAGCAGTTCTTC
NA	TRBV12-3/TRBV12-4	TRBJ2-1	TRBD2	CASSPAGGPRNEEFF	TGTGCCAGCAGCCCAGCGGGAGGGCCACGCAATGAGGAGTTCTTC
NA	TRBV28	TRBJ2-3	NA	CASSLFADAHYF	TGTGCCAGCAGTTTATTTGCAGATGCGCATTATTTT
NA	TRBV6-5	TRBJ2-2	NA	CASRPNTGDLFF	TGTGCCAGTAGACCTAACACCGGGGACCTGTTTTTT
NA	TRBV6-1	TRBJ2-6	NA	CASSEVGGGVEANILTF	TGTGCAAGCAGTGAAGTGGGAGGGGGTGTTGAGGCCAACATCCTGACTTTC
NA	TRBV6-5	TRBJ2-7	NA	CASSTTYEKNF	TGTGCCAGCAGTACCACTTACGAGAAGAACTTC
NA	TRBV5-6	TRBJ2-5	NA	CDSIGRFDETQYF	TGCGACAGCATAGGCAGGTTCGATGAGACCCAGTACTTC
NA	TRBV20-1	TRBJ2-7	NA	CSARAPVVDYEQYF	TGCAGTGCTAGAGCTCCGGTAGTAGACTACGAGCAGTACTTC
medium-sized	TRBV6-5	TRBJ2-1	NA	CASSYNRGHEQFF	TGTGCCAGCAGTTACAATAGGGGCCATGAGCAGTTCTTC
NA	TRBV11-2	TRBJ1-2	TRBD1	CVSSLGPSGTAYGYTF	TGCGTCAGCAGCTTAGGCCCCTCCGGGACAGCCTATGGCTACACTTTC
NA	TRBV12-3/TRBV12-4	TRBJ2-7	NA	CVGRGHAYEQYF	TGTGTCGGCAGGGGACATGCCTACGAGCAGTACTTC
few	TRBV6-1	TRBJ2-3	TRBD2	CTSSETLAGGRDTQYF	TGTACCAGTAGTGAGACCTTAGCGGGGGGGCGCGATACGCAGTATTTT
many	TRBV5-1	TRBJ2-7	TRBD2	CASSLAGGRRSYEQYF	TGCGCCAGCAGCTTGGCCGGCGGGAGGCGTTCCTACGAGCAGTACTTC
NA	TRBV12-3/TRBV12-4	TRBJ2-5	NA	CASSVGGETQYF	TGTGCCAGCAGTGTAGGGGGAGAGACCCAGTACTTC
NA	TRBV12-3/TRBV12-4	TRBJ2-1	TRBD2	CANSLAGGNKQFF	TGTGCCAACAGTTTAGCGGGGGGCAATAAGCAGTTCTTC
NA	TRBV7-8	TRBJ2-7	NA	CASSFAGPLYEQYF	TGTGCCAGCAGCTTTGCGGGGCCCCTCTACGAGCAGTACTTC
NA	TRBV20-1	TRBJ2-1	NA	CSVGAGTSVPERFF	NA
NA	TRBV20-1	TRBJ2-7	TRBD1	CSAIRQGHEQYF	TGCAGTGCTATAAGACAGGGCCACGAGCAGTACTTC
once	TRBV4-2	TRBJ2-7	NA	CASSQDTGTGGSYEQYF	TGTGCCAGCAGCCAAGATACGGGGACTGGGGGCTCCTACGAGCAGTACTTC
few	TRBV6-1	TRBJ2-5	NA	CASVPFGNGNLETQYF	TGTGCCAGCGTCCCGTTTGGCAACGGCAACCTAGAGACCCAGTACTTC
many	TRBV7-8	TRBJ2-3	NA	CASCDLRGGGGKFHRDTQYF	TGTGCCAGCTGTGATCTCCGCGGGGGAGGGGGGAAGTTCCACAGGGATACGCAGTATTTT
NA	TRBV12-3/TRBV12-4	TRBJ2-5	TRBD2	CASNFPEGRGTQYF	TGTGCCAGCAATTTCCCAGAGGGGAGGGGGACCCAGTACTTC
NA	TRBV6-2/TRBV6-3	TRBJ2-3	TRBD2	CVSTRTSDTDTQYF	TGTGTCAGCACTCGGACTAGTGACACAGATACGCAGTATTTT
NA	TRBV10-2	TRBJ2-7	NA	CATRDMHSSYEQYF	TGCGCCACCCGAGACATGCATTCCTCCTACGAGCAGTACTTC
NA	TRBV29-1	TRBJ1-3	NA	CSVHIRGVHGNTIYF	TGTAGCGTTCACATTAGGGGGGTGCATGGAAACACCATATATTTT
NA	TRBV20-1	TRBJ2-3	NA	CSTPTLQGSSTDTQYF	TGCAGTACTCCTACCCTACAGGGCTCTAGCACAGATACGCAGTATTTT
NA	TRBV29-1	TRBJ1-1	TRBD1	CSVPYRGPEAFF	TGCAGTGTCCCTTACAGGGGCCCTGAAGCTTTCTTT
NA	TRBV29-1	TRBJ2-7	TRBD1	CSVFRTGGGYEQYF	TGTAGCGTGTTCAGGACAGGGGGCGGGTACGAGCAGTACTTC
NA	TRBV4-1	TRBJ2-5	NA	CASSGVTYQGTQYF	TGCGCCAGCAGCGGTGTGACTTACCAAGGGACCCAGTACTTC
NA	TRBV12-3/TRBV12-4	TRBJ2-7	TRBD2	CANSLVLAGGSYEQYF	TGTGCCAACAGTCTTGTTCTAGCGGGAGGGTCCTACGAGCAGTACTTC
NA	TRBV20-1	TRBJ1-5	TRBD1	CNMDRGNQPHHF	TGCAACATGGACAGGGGCAATCAGCCCCATCATTTT
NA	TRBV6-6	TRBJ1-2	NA	CASTPETVNHGYTF	TGTGCCAGCACCCCTGAGACAGTTAACCATGGCTACACCTTC
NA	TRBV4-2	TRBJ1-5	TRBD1	CASSQVPTGNTGVTYSDQPQHF	TGTGCCAGCAGCCAAGTCCCTACAGGAAATACAGGGGTAACCTATAGCGATCAGCCCCAGCATTTT
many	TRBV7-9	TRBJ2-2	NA	CASSATGVAGELFF	TGTGCCAGCAGCGCCACGGGGGTTGCCGGGGAGCTGTTTTTT
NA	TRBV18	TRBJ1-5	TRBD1	CAISAGQGGNQPQHF	TGTGCCATCTCAGCAGGACAGGGAGGGAATCAGCCCCAGCATTTT
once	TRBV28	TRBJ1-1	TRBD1	CASSSAGRTGLAEAFF	TGTGCCAGCAGCTCAGCAGGACGGACAGGGTTGGCTGAAGCTTTCTTT
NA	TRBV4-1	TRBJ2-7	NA	CASNFDRLYDQYF	TGCGCCAGCAATTTCGACAGACTCTACGATCAGTACTTC